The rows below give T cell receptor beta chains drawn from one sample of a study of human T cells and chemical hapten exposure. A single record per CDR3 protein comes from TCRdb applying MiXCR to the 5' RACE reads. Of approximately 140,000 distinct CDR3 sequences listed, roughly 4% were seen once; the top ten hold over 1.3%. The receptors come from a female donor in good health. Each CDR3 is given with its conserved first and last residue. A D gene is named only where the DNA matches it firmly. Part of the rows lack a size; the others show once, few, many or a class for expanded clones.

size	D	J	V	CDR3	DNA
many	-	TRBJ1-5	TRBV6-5	CASSFGRSNQPQHF	TGTGCCAGCAGTTTCGGTAGGAGCAATCAGCCCCAGCATTTT
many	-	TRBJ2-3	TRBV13	CASSLTGAGLLTDTQYF	TGTGCCAGCAGCTTAACGGGGGCCGGGCTCCTCACAGATACGCAGTATTTT
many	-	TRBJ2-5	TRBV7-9	CASSLSQQAETQYF	TGTGCCAGCAGCTTATCCCAGCAAGCAGAGACCCAGTACTTC
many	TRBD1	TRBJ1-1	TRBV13	CASSPWTGWGNTEAFF	TGTGCCAGCAGCCCCTGGACAGGGTGGGGAAACACTGAAGCTTTCTTT
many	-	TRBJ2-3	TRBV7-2	CASSLGSAVVADTQYF	TGTGCCAGCAGCTTAGGATCGGCGGTGGTTGCAGATACGCAGTATTTT
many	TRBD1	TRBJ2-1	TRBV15	CATSGRQGSYNEQFF	TGTGCCACCAGCGGTCGACAGGGCTCCTACAATGAGCAGTTCTTC
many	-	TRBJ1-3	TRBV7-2	CASSLTLKITGPGNTIYF	TGTGCCAGCAGCCTAACCCTAAAGATAACAGGGCCTGGGAACACCATATATTTT
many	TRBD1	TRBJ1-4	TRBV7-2	CASSSSRDRVANEKLFF	TGTGCCAGCAGCTCGTCCCGGGACAGGGTGGCTAATGAAAAACTGTTTTTT
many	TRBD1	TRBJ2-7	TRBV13	CASSRRDRGTYEQYF	TGTGCCAGCAGCCGCCGCGACAGGGGCACCTACGAGCAGTACTTC
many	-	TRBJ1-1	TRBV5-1	CASSLQAGNTEAFF	TGCGCCAGCAGCTTGCAGGCGGGGAACACTGAAGCTTTCTTT
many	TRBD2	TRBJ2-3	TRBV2	CASCGGAGDTQYF	TGTGCCAGCTGCGGGGGGGCCGGAGATACGCAGTATTTT
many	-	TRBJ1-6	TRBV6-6	CASSHNVEDPFNSPLHF	TGTGCCAGCAGTCATAACGTCGAGGATCCCTTTAATTCACCCCTCCACTTT
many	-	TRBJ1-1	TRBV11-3	CASSFSRNTEAFF	TGTGCCAGCAGCTTTAGTCGGAACACTGAAGCTTTCTTT
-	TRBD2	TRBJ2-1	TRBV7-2	CASSLDSGGVITAYNEQFF	TGTGCCAGCAGCTTAGACAGCGGGGGGGTTATCACCGCCTACAATGAGCAGTTCTTC
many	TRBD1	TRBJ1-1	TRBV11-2	CASSYWGTGGRSTEAFF	TGTGCCAGCAGCTATTGGGGGACAGGGGGTCGCAGCACTGAAGCTTTCTTT
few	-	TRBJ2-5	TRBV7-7	CASSLLGTSQETQYF	TGTGCTAGCAGCCTACTGGGGACGTCTCAAGAGACCCAGTACTTC
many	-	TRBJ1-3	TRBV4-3	CASSQDRLRAVSGNTIYF	TGCGCCAGCAGCCAAGATCGGCTCAGGGCCGTTTCTGGAAACACCATATATTTT
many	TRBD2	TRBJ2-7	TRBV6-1	CASSRAGVSYEQYF	TGTGCCAGCAGTCGAGCGGGGGTCTCCTACGAGCAGTACTTC
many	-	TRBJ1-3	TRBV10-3	CAIRAVSSGNTIYF	TGTGCCATCAGGGCAGTGAGCTCTGGAAACACCATATATTTT
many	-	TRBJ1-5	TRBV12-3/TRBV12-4	CASSLAVGVNQPQHF	TGTGCCAGCAGTTTAGCTGTCGGGGTCAATCAGCCCCAGCATTTT
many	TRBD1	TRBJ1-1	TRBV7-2	CASSSTGTGTEAFF	TGTGCCAGCAGCTCGACAGGGACAGGGACTGAAGCTTTCTTT
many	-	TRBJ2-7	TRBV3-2	CASSLGPPDRPASLLQYF	TGTGCCAGCAGCCTGGGGCCTCCCGACAGGCCAGCATCCCTCCTGCAGTACTTC